This T cell receptor (beta chain) was captured in a study of shared clonotypes between healthy human individuals. Points from the study as a whole: Non-shared clonotypes had lower generation probabilities than clonotypes shared by all four sorted-subset donors. The authors expected sequencing depth to affect clonotype sharing among donors. Larger estimated richness was generally seen in naive subsets than in memory subsets.

Original processing notes: Without quality scores, immunoSEQ junctional reads could not be filtered like full-length reads. Only in-frame clones appear in the TCRdb table, and some are missing; sequencing was by immunoSEQ multiplex PCR. That table gives V, J and clone size, and the DNA gave D and trimming. The table shows more than 2 million clones, with approximately 95% occurring only once. Comments on this clone: No antigen is known for it.

The clonotype comes from a man aged 18 to 35 in good health. The material sequenced was naive CD4+ T cells sorted from blood. Subset indicated: CD45RA+ positively selected.

The CDR3 reads CASRPSGQETQYF. The CDR3 nucleotides read TGTGCCAGCAGGCCTAGCGGCCAAGAGACCCAGTACTTC. The chain carries TRBV7-9 and TRBJ2-5; 7 nucleotides line up with TRBD2. The CDR3 covers 13 residues. J lost 1 base, V lost 6 bases, and 2 bases had no gene match. The germline V gene has CDR1 SEHNR and CDR2 FQNEAQ (reference sequence).